The present TCR beta chain was sequenced within a study of cytomegalovirus exposure and HLA in healthy donors (dated by TCRdb to about 2017). With respect to the entire study: According to an earlier analysis of around 600 of the donors, about 170 million T cells yielded roughly 110 million unique TCR beta sequences and roughly 280 Gb of sequence data. An early release that covered about 640 HLA-typed donors contained 300 to 350 gigabases of sequencing data and 65 million to 100 million unique TCR sequences. Of the roughly 400 genotyped donors, 80% to 90% were placed in the genetic ancestry cluster associated with self-reported Caucasian donors. The study aimed to test whether cataloging public T cell receptors could reveal signatures of past pathogen exposure. The T cell repertoires of some 670 subjects were profiled by immunosequencing and related to cytomegalovirus serostatus. A separate validation cohort of about 110 different subjects was used in addition to the 666-subject first cohort. The study combined high-throughput TCR immunosequencing, statistical association of individual TCRs with disease status, and machine learning to predict cytomegalovirus infection status. A later analysis re-analyzed previously published TCR beta repertoires from 500 to 700 donors and added high-resolution HLA genotyping to study TCR occurrence patterns. In the later analysis, no new phenotypic data were used to find candidate immune exposures; instead, reliance was placed on TCR beta sequences and their occurrence across donors. In an earlier analysis of more than 550 of the donors, high-throughput TCR beta sequencing was used to judge whether each TCR beta V gene segment behaved as functional or pseudogenic. Donor age, sex, ethnicity and CMV serostatus were collected together with the repertoire data. A later genetic analysis used genome-wide SNP genotypes for about 60% of the roughly 670 donors, treating that subset as a discovery cohort. All discovery cohort repertoires had been generated on a single sequencing platform. HLA typing included class I and class II loci at four-digit resolution. The number of typed donors differed by locus: roughly 629-640 for A, B, C, DRB1 and DQB1; approximately 530 for DQA1; around 610 for DPA1; and 400 to 480 for DPB1. Roughly 5 DR-DQ haplotypes were handled as single units for association and clustering because linkage in the cohort was strong. Among approximately 370 genotyped donors of the cohort, an average of about 240,000 unique TCR beta nucleotide sequences was sequenced per donor, of which 15% to 20% were non-productive. Points the paper makes about the study in general: A further reported finding was that TCR beta sequences accurately predicted the HLA-A and HLA-B alleles for most subjects in the first cohort. Strong co-occurrence of HLA alleles, especially DR and DQ, made assigning TCR associations to individual alleles difficult. Several of the top co-occurrence clusters appeared to be linked to parvovirus B19, influenza, CMV and Epstein-Barr virus, according to a later analysis. The earlier analysis of almost 600 of the donors excluded some 16 rarely observed V segments, including chromosome 9 orphons, because counts were too low. The cohort was sequenced for TCR beta chains only, and without alpha or paired-chain data the features that could be detected were limited. Because HLA typing was missing for some donors at each locus, association tests included only the typed subset. In a later analysis, most CMV-associated TCR beta chains were found to appear HLA-restricted, with HLA associations seemingly driven largely by CMV exposure. In both the original and validation cohorts, the classifier was reported to diagnose cytomegalovirus status with high specificity and sensitivity. In a later analysis, HLA-associated TCR beta chains showed more clonal expansion and lower generation probabilities than non-associated chains that were equally common. In the study, some 160 TCR beta chains were listed as associated with cytomegalovirus. Roughly uniform sequencing depth across donors was assumed in presence/absence analyses, although this assumption may not hold. Correlated functional status among segregating V segments might be attributable to linkage disequilibrium, but an unknown experimental factor could not be ruled out. The sequencing pipeline was judged likely to have produced a cluster of highly shared sequence variants as a technical artifact. Across donors, most TCR sequences were observed very rarely, whereas some public TCRs were present in many individuals. A later analysis associated about 18,000 TCR beta sequences with specific HLA alleles at a false discovery rate of 0.05. In a later genetic analysis, fewer N-insertions in productive TCRs were reported among donors in an Asian-associated ancestry cluster than the approximately 670-donor mean. A few of the identified cytomegalovirus-associated TCR beta chains were confirmed in vitro to be specific for cytomegalovirus antigens. The 87-base-pair reads could not distinguish some IMGT-functional V segments, including TRBV6-2 and TRBV6-3, so those segments were excluded. In an earlier analysis of about 600 of the donors, most TCR beta V segments appeared in productive rearrangements about 87% or about 30% of the time, broadly matching IMGT annotations. In a later analysis, the rate of TCR association differed among HLA loci, with DRB1 alleles having the most associated TCRs and HLA-C alleles having the fewest. A later genetic analysis associated a missense DCLRE1C variant with V-gene and J-gene trimming of TCR beta chains, and an independent cohort replicated the association. The only immune exposure information available for the cohort was CMV serostatus. It was suggested by the authors that the approach could potentially be generalized to other disease states and immunological phenotypes.

This clone was counted once. Its binding antigen is unknown. No base quality information exists; no much larger clone differs at one position. V sheds 5 bases and J sheds 0 bases, leaving 5 bases between their ends. The germline V gene encodes CDR1 LGHNA and CDR2 YSLEER. CDR3 length: 13 amino acids, cysteine to phenylalanine. Of all the DNA, just the CDR3 is kept, 39 bases in frame from base 1. In total, more than 500 healthy bone marrow donors made up the cohort. At the time of sampling, every cohort member was nominally healthy, though immune exposures that went unrecorded were likely present. The donor was CMV seronegative and belonged to the group of 350 to 400 seronegative cohort members. A peripheral blood sample was collected from each donor, and TCR beta sequencing was performed on peripheral blood mononuclear cells. The Qiagen DNeasy Blood Extraction Kit was used to extract genomic DNA from the blood cell samples.

Libraries were built with the immunoSEQ multiplex PCR assay. For the multiplex PCR, a mixture combining 60 forward primers for TCR Vbeta segments and 13 reverse primers for TCR Jbeta segments was used. Amplification of the CDR3 region of rearranged TCR beta genes was performed with a multiplex PCR assay on genomic DNA. The amplified TCR beta libraries were sequenced on the Illumina HiSeq System as 87-base-pair reads. The study's own analysis went as follows. In a later analysis, tens of millions of unique TCR beta chains were counted across the 500 to 850 repertoires, and approximately 9.9 million of these chains were shared by at least two donors. A nearest-neighbor algorithm error-corrected the raw reads and collapsed the reads into unique sequences, merging closely related sequences to remove PCR and sequencing errors. V, D and J gene segments were assigned by aligning CDR3 sequences to IMGT reference sequences. For a sequence to be retained, at least a six-nucleotide match to both a V gene segment and a J gene segment was required. Rearrangements were classified as productive when the CDR3 lacked stop codons and remained in frame with V and J, and all other rearrangements were classified as non-productive. CDR3 was defined by IMGT convention, running from the second conserved V-encoded cysteine to the conserved J-encoded phenylalanine. The earlier analysis of about 620 of the donors excluded sequences that lacked an unambiguous match to a single V gene segment. In an earlier analysis of approximately 550 of the donors, V segments were called functional above 56.7% productive rearrangements and were called segregating when the between-donor standard deviation exceeded 5%. A statistical classification framework was developed to diagnose cytomegalovirus status using the catalog of TCR beta chain sequences. In a later analysis, TCR nucleotide sequences were compared against IMGT/GENE-DB human TR gene sequences so that V and J genes could be assigned. In a later analysis, CDR3 sequences and most-parsimonious VDJ recombination scenarios were assigned using the TCRdist pipeline. A later analysis defined each TCR beta chain by its CDR3 amino acid sequence plus V-gene family, and excluded reads lacking a unique V-gene family. As a way to deal with suspected cross-contamination and a sequencing artifact, a later analysis dropped 592 nucleotide sequences that were highly shared and had low generation probability. A later analysis calculated a clonal expansion index for each public chain from normalized within-repertoire ranks of inferred template counts. A later analysis computed generation probabilities with a VDJ recombination model fitted to out-of-frame rearrangements, and checked the results against IGoR. In a later analysis, hypergeometric tests were used to score TCR-TCR, TCR-HLA and TCR-CMV co-occurrence, with a repertoire-size bias correction applied to TCR pairs. False discovery rates were estimated in a later analysis by permuting HLA or CMV assignments 20 times. A later analysis grouped co-occurring TCRs with DBSCAN, adding TCRdist sequence similarity when clustering within HLA-allele-positive subsets. Repertoires with fewer than 30,000 or more than 120,000 public chains, plus five repertoires with anomalous nucleotide sharing, were excluded from co-occurrence clustering. In TCRdb, the immuneACCESS table is reduced to in-frame sequences with V and J assigned. These tables do not hold every clone; where another copy was compared, an unresolved V gene accounts for under half, and the others remain unexplained. From that table come the V and J calls and clone size; the DNA was used to work out D and trimming. Here the sample has roughly 200,000 clones; around 87% occur a single time. Jointly, the top ten make up roughly 1.3% of the sample.

This receptor chain uses TRBV4-3 and TRBJ2-1, with the D gene not clear enough to name. The receptor comes from a man aged 30 to 39 in good health and CMV-seronegative. Sequenced: PBMCs. The bases read TGCGCCAGCAGCGCGAACTCCTACAATGAGCAGTTCTTC. Its protein is CASSANSYNEQFF.